This passage covers 10 T cell receptor beta chains from one sample sequenced in a study of beta chain features in type 1 diabetes. Study-wide findings and caveats: Type 1 diabetes patients showed a moderate but significant shortening of TCRB CDR3s in all four CD4+ subsets.

All of the isolated RNA was reverse transcribed, so expressed TCRB transcripts were sequenced. Profiling relied on immunoSEQ multiplex PCR, and the TCRdb table lists in-frame clones only, not all of them. This table holds around 650,000 clones, roughly an eighth found once. Their antigens are not known. The source material was naive CD4+ T cells from blood. The receptors come from a man aged 25 to 40 with type 1 diabetes.

This clone was found a few times. The V call is TRBV7-2, the J call TRBJ2-3, with D uncertain. This CDR3 has 10 amino acids. The germline gives CDR1 SGHTA, CDR2 FQGNSA. Between the trimmed V and J ends, which lost 11 bases and 4 bases, there was a span of 7 bases. The CDR3 DNA reads as TGTGCCCGGAGCGCAGATACGCAGTATTTT. Protein sequence: CARSADTQYF.

This clone was seen only a few times. The same CDR3 arises from other DNA sequences in this sample as well. The chain has TRBV7-3 and TRBJ2-4; D remains unclear. This CDR3 region has 13 residues. The V gene's germline CDR1 is SGHTA and CDR2 FQGTGA. Trimming removed 0 bases from V and 7 bases from J, with 7 bases in between. DNA of the CDR3: TGTGCCAGCAGCTTAACAGGAGAGAACATTCAGTACTTC. Translated, it gives CASSLTGENIQYF.

This chain connects TRBV5-6 to TRBJ1-4; D not resolved. The V and J ends lost 4 bases and 5 bases respectively, with 6 bases between them. This CDR3 spans 12 amino acids. The germline CDR1 and CDR2 sequences are SGHDT and YYEEEE. The CDR3 nucleotides are TGTGCCAGCAGCCGGAGGAATGAAAAACTGTTTTTT. This sequence encodes CASSRRNEKLFF.

In this sample, this clone turned up a few times. This chain links TRBV27 with TRBJ2-6, with D possibly TRBD2 on 5 matching bases. CDR1 and CDR2 from the germline V gene are MNHEY and SMNVEV (reference sequence). The CDR3 sequence is 16 residues long. Trimming pared 5 bases from V and 6 bases from J, leaving 17 bases between. The CDR3 region has the DNA TGTGCCAGCAGTCCTCGGGCGGGCACGGTGGCCAACGTCCTGACTTTC. It yields the protein CASSPRAGTVANVLTF.

V is TRBV28 and J is TRBJ2-7, with D possibly TRBD2 on 5 matching bases. Germline CDR1 MDHEN, CDR2 SYDVKM. V lost 6 bases and J 5 bases, leaving 8 bases between the germline ends. CDR3 length equals 11 residues. CDR3 sequence: CASSRGNEQYF. CDR3 nucleotide sequence: TGTGCCAGCAGCCGAGGGAACGAGCAGTACTTC.

This clone was found a few times. CDR3 in amino acids: CASSVATTSGSTYNEQFF. Written as DNA, the CDR3 is TGTGCCAGCAGCGTAGCTACGACTAGCGGTTCGACCTACAATGAGCAGTTCTTC. The chain combines TRBV9 with TRBJ2-1, with 9 bases lining up with TRBD2. The CDR3 has 18 amino acids. CDR1 and CDR2 (germline): SGDLS, YYNGEE. Trimming removed 0 bases from V and 2 bases from J; junction bases left unmatched: 9.

CDR3 protein: CASSPFRTSGASEQFF. CDR3 sequence (DNA): TGTGCCAGCAGCCCCTTCCGGACTAGCGGGGCGAGTGAGCAGTTCTTC. The V call is TRBV4-2, the J call TRBJ2-1; 12 nucleotides line up with TRBD2. The CDR3 sequence is 16 residues long. Germline lookup yields CDR1 LGHNA and CDR2 YNFKEQ. After removal of 4 bases from V and 9 bases from J, the junction contained 10 bases not matched to a gene.

The chain links TRBV10-3 to TRBJ2-7; D may be TRBD1 (5 bases). Trimming took 1 base from V and 0 from J, leaving 7 bases between them. CDR3 size: 14 residues. In germline, CDR1 is ENHRY, CDR2 SYGVKD. The DNA of the CDR3 is TGTGCCATCAGTGAGTGGCAGGGCTCCTACGAGCAGTACTTC. Encoded protein: CAISEWQGSYEQYF.

This clone was counted only a few times. The rearrangement joins TRBV7-6 to TRBJ2-6; D not resolved. V gave up 4 bases and J gave up 4 bases, with 8 bases separating them. The germline gives CDR1 SGHVS, CDR2 FNYEAQ. The CDR3 is 14 residues long. This CDR3 is CASSSRLGANVLTF. CDR3 in DNA: TGTGCCAGCAGCTCCCGTTTGGGGGCCAACGTCCTGACTTTC.

The V and J genes are TRBV5-1 and TRBJ1-4, with D possibly matching TRBD1 (5 bases). Trimming stripped 3 bases from V and 8 bases from J, with 8 bases between. The CDR3 totals 12 residues. Germline V gene lookup returns CDR1 SGHRS and CDR2 YFSETQ. The CDR3 DNA sequence: TGCGCCAGCAGCTCCGACAGAGAAAAACTGTTTTTT. Protein: CASSSDREKLFF.